The subject of this entry is one T cell receptor beta chain. Its antigen remains unidentified. Naive-designated CD8 cells lacked CD45RO, were positively enriched for CCR7, and omitted terminally differentiated effector memory CD45RA+ cells. There were only Caucasian adults among the donors, and all lived in Nashville, Tennessee. V lost 5 bases to trimming and J lost 6 bases, with 11 bases between them. The CDR3 contains 11 residues. Germline V gene sequence: CDR1 SQVTM, CDR2 ANQGSEA. This entry is derived from a study of shared clonotypes between healthy human individuals. The study's findings and limits: Shared clonotypes: roughly 4.5% naive CD4, roughly 3.8% naive CD8, about 2.5% memory CD4, approximately 0.4% memory CD8. Clonotypes shared by all four sorted-subset donors had higher generation probabilities than non-shared clonotypes.

Authors' data handling: Filtering differed since immunoSEQ provided only junctions, with no quality scores. Profiling relied on immunoSEQ multiplex PCR, and the TCRdb table lists in-frame clones only, not all of them. From that table come the V and J calls and clone size; the DNA was used to work out D and trimming. The sample carries about 2.1 million clones, more than 85% recorded once. This chain joins TRBV29-1 and TRBJ2-7; a possible D gene is TRBD1 (6 bases). Specimen: naive CD8+ T cells from PBMCs. This TCR came from a man aged 18-30 years in good health. Some clones in this sample may be carry-over from other donors' samples. CDR3 coding DNA: TGCAGCGTTAAAACAGGGAGCGAGCAGTACTTC. Translation gives CSVKTGSEQYF.